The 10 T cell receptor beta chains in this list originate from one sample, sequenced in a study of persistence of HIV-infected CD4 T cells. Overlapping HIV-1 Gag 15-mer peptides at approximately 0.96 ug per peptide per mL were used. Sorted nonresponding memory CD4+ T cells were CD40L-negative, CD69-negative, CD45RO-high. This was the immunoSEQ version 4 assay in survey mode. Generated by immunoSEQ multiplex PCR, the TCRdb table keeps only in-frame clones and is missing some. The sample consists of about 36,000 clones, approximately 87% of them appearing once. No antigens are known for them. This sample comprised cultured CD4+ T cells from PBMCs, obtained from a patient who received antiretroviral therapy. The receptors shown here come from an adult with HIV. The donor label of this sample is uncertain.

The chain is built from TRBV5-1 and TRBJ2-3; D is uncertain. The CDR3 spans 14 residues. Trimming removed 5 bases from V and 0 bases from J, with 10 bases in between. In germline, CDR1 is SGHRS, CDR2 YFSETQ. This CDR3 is CASSFRTSTDTQYF. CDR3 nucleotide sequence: TGCGCCAGCAGTTTCAGGACGAGCACAGATACGCAGTATTTT.

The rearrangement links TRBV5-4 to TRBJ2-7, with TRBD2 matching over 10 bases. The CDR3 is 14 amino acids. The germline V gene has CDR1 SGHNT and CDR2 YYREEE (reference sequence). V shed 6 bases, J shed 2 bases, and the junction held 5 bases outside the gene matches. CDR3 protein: CASKRTSGTYEQYF. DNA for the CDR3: TGTGCCAGCAAGAGGACTAGCGGAACCTACGAGCAGTACTTC.

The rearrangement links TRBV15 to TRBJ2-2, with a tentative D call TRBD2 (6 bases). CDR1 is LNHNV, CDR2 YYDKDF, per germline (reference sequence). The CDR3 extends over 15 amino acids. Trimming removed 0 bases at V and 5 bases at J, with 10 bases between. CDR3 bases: TGTGCCACCAGCAGAGATGCGGGACGAACCGGGGAGCTGTTTTTT. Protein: CATSRDAGRTGELFF.

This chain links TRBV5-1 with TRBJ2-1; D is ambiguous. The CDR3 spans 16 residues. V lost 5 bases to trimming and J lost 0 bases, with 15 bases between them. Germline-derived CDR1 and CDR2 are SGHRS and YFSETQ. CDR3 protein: CASRDLTGSSYNEQFF. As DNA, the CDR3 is TGCGCCAGCAGGGATCTCACTGGTAGCTCCTACAATGAGCAGTTCTTC. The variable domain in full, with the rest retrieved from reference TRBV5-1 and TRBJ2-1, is KAGVTQTPRYLIKTRGQQVTLSCSPISGHRSVSWYQQTPGQGLQFLFEYFSETQRNKGNFPGRFSGRQFSNSRSEMNVSTLELGDSALYLCASRDLTGSSYNEQFFGPGTRLTVL.

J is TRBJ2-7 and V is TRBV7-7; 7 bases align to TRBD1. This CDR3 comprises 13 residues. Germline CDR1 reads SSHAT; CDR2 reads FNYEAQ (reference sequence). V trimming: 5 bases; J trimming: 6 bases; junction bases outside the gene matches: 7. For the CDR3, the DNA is TGTGCCAGCAGCGAGGACAGGCTAGGCGAGCAGTACTTC. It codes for CASSEDRLGEQYF.

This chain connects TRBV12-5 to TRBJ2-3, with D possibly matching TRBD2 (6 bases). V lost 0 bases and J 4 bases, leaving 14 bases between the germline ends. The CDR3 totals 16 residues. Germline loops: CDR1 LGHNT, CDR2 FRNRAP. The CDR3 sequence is CASGLVQRARADTQYF. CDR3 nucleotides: TGTGCTAGTGGTTTGGTACAGCGGGCTCGGGCAGATACGCAGTATTTT.

This chain's CDR3 is CASSLQFTGELFF. The CDR3 DNA is TGTGCCAGCAGCTTACAATTCACCGGGGAGCTGTTTTTT. This chain links TRBV7-9 with TRBJ2-2; D is unresolved. This CDR3 is built from 13 residues. Germline CDR1 and CDR2: SEHNR and FQNEAQ (reference sequence). The ends were cut back, 2 bases at V and 4 bases at J, with 5 bases in the middle. Drawing the rest from reference TRBV7-9 and TRBJ2-2, the complete variable domain is DTGVSQNPRHKITKRGQNVTFRCDPISEHNRLYWYRQTLGQGPEFLTYFQNEAQLEKSRLLSDRFSAERPKGSFSTLEIQRTEQGDSAMYLCASSLQFTGELFFGEGSRLTVL.

CDR3 coding DNA: TGTGCCAGCAGCTCTCCTCCGGGGGGGCTGGGCGAGCAGTACTTC. Translated, it gives CASSSPPGGLGEQYF. This chain uses TRBV3-1 (or the pseudogene TRBV3-2) with TRBJ2-7, with 8 bases lining up with TRBD2. J lost 6 bases, V lost 5 bases, and 12 bases had no gene match. The CDR3 is made up of 15 amino acids. Germline-derived CDR1 and CDR2 are LGHDT and YNNKEL (reference sequence).

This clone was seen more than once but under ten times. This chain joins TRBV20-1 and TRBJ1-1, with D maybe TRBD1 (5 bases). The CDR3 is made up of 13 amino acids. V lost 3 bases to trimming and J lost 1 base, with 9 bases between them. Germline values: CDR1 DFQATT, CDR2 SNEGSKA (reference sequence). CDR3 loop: CSASNGGNTEAFF. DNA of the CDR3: TGCAGTGCTAGTAACGGGGGGAACACTGAAGCTTTCTTT.

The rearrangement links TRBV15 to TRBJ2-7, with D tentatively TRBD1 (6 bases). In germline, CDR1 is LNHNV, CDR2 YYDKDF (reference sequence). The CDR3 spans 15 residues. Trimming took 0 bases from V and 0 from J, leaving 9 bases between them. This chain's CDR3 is CATSREQGSSYEQYF. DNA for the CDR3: TGTGCCACCAGCAGAGAACAGGGAAGCTCCTACGAGCAGTACTTC. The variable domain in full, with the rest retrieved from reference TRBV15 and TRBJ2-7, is DAMVIQNPRYQVTQFGKPVTLSCSQTLNHNVMYWYQQKSSQAPKLLFHYYDKDFNNEADTPDNFQSRRPNTSFCFLDIRSPGLGDTAMYLCATSREQGSSYEQYFGPGTRLTVT.